Presented here are 5 T cell receptor beta chains from one specimen sequenced in a study of blood T cell repertoires in COVID-19. Some clones are missing from TCRdb's copy, which holds only in-frame ones; the method was immunoSEQ multiplex PCR. This table holds tens of thousands of clones, roughly 80% found once. The specimen was peripheral blood. All receptors derive from a man in his fifties or sixties with active COVID-19.

This chain connects TRBV5-4 to TRBJ2-2; no reliable D call. Per the germline V gene, CDR1 is SGHNT and CDR2 is YYREEE (reference sequence). Trimming took off 4 bases at V and 5 bases at J, with 21 bases between the two ends. This CDR3 spans 17 amino acids. The CDR3 sequence: CASSDVVNKRLTGELFF. The DNA of the CDR3 is TGTGCCAGCAGCGATGTCGTGAATAAGCGTTTGACCGGGGAGCTGTTTTTT. The whole variable domain, filled in from reference TRBV5-4 and TRBJ2-2, reads ETGVTQSPTHLIKTRGQQVTLRCSSQSGHNTVSWYQQALGQGPQFIFQYYREEENGRGNFPPRFSGLQFPNYSSELNVNALELDDSALYLCASSDVVNKRLTGELFFGEGSRLTVL.

The chain is built from TRBV11-2 and TRBJ2-3; 8 nucleotides align to TRBD2. The CDR3 extends over 17 amino acids. Germline values: CDR1 SGHAT, CDR2 FQNNGV. The V gene end was trimmed by 3 bases and the J gene end by 0 bases; junction bases not matched to a gene: 8. CDR3 in amino acids: CASSFPISGVSTDTQYF. CDR3 nucleotides: TGTGCCAGCAGCTTTCCCATTAGCGGGGTGAGCACAGATACGCAGTATTTT.

The CDR3 here is CASSSVLNYGYTF. Here the CDR3 DNA reads TGTGCCAGCAGTTCTGTACTTAACTATGGCTACACCTTC. The chain recombines TRBV27 with TRBJ1-2; D uncertain. The CDR3 sequence is 13 residues long. CDR1 MNHEY and CDR2 SMNVEV come from the germline V gene (reference sequence). Between the trimmed V and J ends, which lost 4 bases and 1 base, there was a span of 7 bases.

The V gene is TRBV27, the J gene TRBJ2-6; D possibly corresponds to TRBD1 (5 bases). Trimming stripped 5 bases from V and 4 bases from J, with 15 bases between. The CDR3 length is 16 residues. CDR1 is MNHEY and CDR2 is SMNVEV in the germline V gene (reference sequence). CDR3 in DNA: TGTGCCAGCAGTATCTACTCAGGGTCCGGGGCCAACGTCCTGACTTTC. It is translated as CASSIYSGSGANVLTF.

The chain joins TRBV29-1 to TRBJ2-7; 11 bases fit TRBD1. V shed 6 bases and J 3 bases; nucleotides not matched to a gene: 7. The CDR3 runs 14 residues. Germline V gene sequence: CDR1 SQVTM, CDR2 ANQGSEA. The CDR3 DNA reads TGCAGCGTCCGGACAGGGGGCCTCAACTACGAGCAGTACTTC. Translation gives CSVRTGGLNYEQYF.